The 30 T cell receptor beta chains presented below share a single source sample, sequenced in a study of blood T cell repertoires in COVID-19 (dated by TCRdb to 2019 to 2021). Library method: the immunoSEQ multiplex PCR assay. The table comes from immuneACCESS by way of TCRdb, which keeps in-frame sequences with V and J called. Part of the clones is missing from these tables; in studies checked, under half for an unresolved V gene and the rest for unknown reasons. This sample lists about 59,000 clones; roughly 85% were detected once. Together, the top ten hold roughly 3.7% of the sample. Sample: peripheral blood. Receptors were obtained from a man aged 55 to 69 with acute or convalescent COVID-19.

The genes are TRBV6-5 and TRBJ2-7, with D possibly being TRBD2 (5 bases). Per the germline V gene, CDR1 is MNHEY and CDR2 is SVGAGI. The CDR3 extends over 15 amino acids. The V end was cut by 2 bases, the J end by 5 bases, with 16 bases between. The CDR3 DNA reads TGTGCCAGCAGTTACGGCTTGGGTAGCGTCGACGAGCAGTACTTC. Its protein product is CASSYGLGSVDEQYF.

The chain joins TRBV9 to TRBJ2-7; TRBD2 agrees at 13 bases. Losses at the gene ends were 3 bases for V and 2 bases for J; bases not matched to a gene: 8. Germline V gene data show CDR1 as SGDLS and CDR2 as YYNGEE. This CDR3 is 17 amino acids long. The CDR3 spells CASSGPGTSGKPYEQYF. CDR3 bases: TGTGCCAGCAGCGGACCCGGGACTAGCGGGAAGCCCTACGAGCAGTACTTC. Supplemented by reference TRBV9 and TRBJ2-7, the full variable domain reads DSGVTQTPKHLITATGQRVTLRCSPRSGDLSVYWYQQSLDQGLQFLIQYYNGEERAKGNILERFSAQQFPDLHSELNLSSLELGDSALYFCASSGPGTSGKPYEQYFGPGTRLTVT.

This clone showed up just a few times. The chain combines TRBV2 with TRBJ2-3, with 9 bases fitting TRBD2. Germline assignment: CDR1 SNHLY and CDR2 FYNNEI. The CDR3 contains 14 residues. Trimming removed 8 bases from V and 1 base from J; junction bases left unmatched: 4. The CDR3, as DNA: TGTGCCAGCGACGTAGCGGGGGGCACAGATACGCAGTATTTT. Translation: CASDVAGGTDTQYF.

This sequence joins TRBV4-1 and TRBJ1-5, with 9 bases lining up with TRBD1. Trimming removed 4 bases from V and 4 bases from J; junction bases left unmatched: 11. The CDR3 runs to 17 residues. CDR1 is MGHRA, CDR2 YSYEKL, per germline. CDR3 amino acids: CASSLNVWDRENQPQHF. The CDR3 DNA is TGCGCCAGCAGCCTCAACGTTTGGGACAGGGAAAATCAGCCCCAGCATTTT.

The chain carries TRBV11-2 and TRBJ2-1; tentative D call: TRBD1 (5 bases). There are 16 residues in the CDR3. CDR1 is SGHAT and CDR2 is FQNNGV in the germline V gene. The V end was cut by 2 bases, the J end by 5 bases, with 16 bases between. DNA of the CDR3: TGTGCCAGCAGCTTAATGGGGCCACTGAGCCACAATGAGCAGTTCTTC. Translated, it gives CASSLMGPLSHNEQFF.

The CDR3 spells CASSPSSGNTIYF. CDR3 in DNA: TGTGCCAGCAGCCCTAGCTCTGGAAACACCATATATTTT. The chain has TRBV3-1 (or the pseudogene TRBV3-2) and TRBJ1-3, with D hard to call. The CDR3 length is 13 residues. CDR1 and CDR2 from the germline V gene are LGHDT and YNNKEL (reference sequence). The V end lost 4 bases, the J end lost 0 bases, and 4 bases lay between the germline ends.

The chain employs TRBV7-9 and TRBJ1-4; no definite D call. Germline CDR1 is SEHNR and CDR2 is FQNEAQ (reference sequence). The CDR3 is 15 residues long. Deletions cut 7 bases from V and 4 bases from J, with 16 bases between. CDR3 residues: CASNRAAGGNEKLFF. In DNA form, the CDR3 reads TGTGCCAGCAATCGTGCCGCGGGTGGTAATGAAAAACTGTTTTTT.

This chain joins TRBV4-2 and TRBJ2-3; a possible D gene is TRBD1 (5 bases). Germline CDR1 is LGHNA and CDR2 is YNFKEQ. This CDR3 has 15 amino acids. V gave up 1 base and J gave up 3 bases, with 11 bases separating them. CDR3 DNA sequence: TGTGCCAGCAGCCAAGTTACTGACAGAACAGATACGCAGTATTTT. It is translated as CASSQVTDRTDTQYF.

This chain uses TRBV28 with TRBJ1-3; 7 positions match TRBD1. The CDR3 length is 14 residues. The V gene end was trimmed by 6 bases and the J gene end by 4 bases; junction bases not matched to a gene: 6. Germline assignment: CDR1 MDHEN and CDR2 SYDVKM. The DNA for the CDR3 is TGTGCCAGCAGCTCCGACAGGGTAGGAAACACCATATATTTT. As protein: CASSSDRVGNTIYF.

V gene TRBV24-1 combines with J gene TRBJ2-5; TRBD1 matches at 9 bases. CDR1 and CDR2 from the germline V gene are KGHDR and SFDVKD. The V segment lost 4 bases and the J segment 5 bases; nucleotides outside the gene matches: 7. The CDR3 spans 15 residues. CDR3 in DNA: TGTGCCACCAGTGACGCACAGGGGGCGGGCGAGACCCAGTACTTC. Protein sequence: CATSDAQGAGETQYF.

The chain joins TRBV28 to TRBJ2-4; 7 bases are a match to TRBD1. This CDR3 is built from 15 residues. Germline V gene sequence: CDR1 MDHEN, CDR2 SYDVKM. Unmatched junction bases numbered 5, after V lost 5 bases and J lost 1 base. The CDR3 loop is CASSTQGWAKNIQYF. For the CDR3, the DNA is TGTGCCAGCAGTACACAGGGGTGGGCCAAAAACATTCAGTACTTC.

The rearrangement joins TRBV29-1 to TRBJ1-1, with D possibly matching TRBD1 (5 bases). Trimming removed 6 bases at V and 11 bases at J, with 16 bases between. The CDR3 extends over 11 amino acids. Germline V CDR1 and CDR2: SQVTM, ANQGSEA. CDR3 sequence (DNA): TGCAGCGTCTTACAGGCGGGAGATGCTTTCTTT. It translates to CSVLQAGDAFF.

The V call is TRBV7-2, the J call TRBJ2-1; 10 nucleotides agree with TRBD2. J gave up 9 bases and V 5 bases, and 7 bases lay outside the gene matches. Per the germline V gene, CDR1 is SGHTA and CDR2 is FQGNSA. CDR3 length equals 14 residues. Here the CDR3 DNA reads TGTGCCAGCAGCCTTAGCGGGAGGTCTGGTGAGCAGTTCTTC. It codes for CASSLSGRSGEQFF.

The CDR3 reads CASTLPGLINSNQPQHF. The CDR3 DNA reads as TGTGCCAGCACTCTTCCAGGGTTGATAAATAGCAATCAGCCCCAGCATTTT. The J gene is TRBJ1-5, the V gene TRBV28; D perhaps matches TRBD1 (5 bases). CDR3 length: 17 amino acids. V lost 7 bases, J lost 0 bases, and 19 bases lay in between. CDR1 is MDHEN, CDR2 SYDVKM, per germline.

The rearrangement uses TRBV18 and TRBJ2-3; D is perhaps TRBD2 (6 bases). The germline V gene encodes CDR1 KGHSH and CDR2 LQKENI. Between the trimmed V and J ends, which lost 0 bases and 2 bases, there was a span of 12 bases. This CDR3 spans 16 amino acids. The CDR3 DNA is TGTGCCAGCTCACCACCGAAAGGGAGGAACACAGATACGCAGTATTTT. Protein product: CASSPPKGRNTDTQYF.

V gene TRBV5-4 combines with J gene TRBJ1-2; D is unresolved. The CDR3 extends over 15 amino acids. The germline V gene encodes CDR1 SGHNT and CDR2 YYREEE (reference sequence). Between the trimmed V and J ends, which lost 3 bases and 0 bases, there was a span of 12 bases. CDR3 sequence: CASSSSLTTNYGYTF. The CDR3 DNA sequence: TGTGCCAGCAGCTCCTCTTTGACAACTAACTATGGCTACACCTTC.

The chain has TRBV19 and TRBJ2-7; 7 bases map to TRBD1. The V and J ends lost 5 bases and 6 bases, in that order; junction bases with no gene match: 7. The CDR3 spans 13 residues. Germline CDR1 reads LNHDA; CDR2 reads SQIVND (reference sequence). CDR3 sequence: CASSAGTAFEQYF. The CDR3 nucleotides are TGTGCCAGTAGTGCCGGGACAGCGTTCGAGCAGTACTTC.

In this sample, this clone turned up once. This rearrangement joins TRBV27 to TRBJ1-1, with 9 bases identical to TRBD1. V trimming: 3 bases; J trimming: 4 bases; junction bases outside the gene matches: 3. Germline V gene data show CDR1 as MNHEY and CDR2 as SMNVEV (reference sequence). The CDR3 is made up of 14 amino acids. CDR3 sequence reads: CASSFEGQGTEAFF. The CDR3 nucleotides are TGTGCCAGCAGTTTTGAGGGACAGGGCACTGAAGCTTTCTTT.

CDR3 nucleotides: TGTGCCAGCAGTGGACTGGCTCAGGGCTACACCTTC. Translation: CASSGLAQGYTF. The chain carries TRBV9 and TRBJ1-2; D is ambiguous. CDR3 length equals 12 residues. Germline CDR1 SGDLS, CDR2 YYNGEE. Trimming took 5 bases from V and 8 from J, leaving 13 bases between them.

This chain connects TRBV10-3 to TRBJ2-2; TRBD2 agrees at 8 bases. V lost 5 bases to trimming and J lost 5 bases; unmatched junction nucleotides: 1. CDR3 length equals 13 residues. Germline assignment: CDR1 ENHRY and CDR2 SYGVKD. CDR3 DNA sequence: TGTGCCATCAGTCTAGCGGGTACCGGGGAGCTGTTTTTT. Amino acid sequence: CAISLAGTGELFF.

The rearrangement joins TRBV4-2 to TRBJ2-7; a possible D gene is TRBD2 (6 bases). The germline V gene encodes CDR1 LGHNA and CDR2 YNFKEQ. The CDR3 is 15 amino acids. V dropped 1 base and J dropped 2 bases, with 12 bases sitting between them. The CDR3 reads CASSQVISGTYEQYF. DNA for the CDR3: TGTGCCAGCAGCCAAGTGATTAGCGGTACCTACGAGCAGTACTTC.

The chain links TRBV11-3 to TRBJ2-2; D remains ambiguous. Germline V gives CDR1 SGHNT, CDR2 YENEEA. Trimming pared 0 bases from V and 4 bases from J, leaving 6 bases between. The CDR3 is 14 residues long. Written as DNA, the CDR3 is TGTGCCAGCAGCTTAGACCCTGTCACCGGGGAGCTGTTTTTT. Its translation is CASSLDPVTGELFF.

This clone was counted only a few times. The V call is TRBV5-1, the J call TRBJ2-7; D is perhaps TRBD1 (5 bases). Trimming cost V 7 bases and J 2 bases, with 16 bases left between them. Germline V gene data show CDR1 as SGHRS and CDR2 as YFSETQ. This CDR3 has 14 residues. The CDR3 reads CASSRTTGAYEQYF. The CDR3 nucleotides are TGCGCCAGCTCACGCACTACAGGTGCCTACGAGCAGTACTTC.

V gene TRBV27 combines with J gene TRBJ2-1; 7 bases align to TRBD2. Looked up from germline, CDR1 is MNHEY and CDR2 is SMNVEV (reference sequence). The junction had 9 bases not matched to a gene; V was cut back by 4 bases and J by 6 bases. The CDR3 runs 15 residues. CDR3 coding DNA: TGTGCCAGCAGTTCCTGGCTCTCGGGGGGCAATGAGCAGTTCTTC. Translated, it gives CASSSWLSGGNEQFF.

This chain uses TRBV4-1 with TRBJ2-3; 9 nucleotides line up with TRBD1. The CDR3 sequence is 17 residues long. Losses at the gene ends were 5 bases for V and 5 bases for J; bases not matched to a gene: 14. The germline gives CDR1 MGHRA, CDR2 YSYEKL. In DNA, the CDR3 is TGCGCCAGCAGCTCTCGCCCCCGGACAGGGGTAAGAGATACGCAGTATTTT. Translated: CASSSRPRTGVRDTQYF.

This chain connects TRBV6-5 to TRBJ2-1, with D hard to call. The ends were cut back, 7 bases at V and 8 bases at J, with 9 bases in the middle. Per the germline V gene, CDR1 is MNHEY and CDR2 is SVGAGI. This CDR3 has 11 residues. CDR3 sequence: CASISGDEQFF. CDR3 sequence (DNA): TGTGCCAGCATTTCTGGAGATGAGCAGTTCTTC.

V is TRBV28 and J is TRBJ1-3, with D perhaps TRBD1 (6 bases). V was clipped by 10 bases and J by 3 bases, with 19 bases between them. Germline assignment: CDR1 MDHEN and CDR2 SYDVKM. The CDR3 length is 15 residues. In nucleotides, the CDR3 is TGTGCCACCTATGACAGGCCCCGGGGTGGAAACACCATATATTTT. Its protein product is CATYDRPRGGNTIYF.

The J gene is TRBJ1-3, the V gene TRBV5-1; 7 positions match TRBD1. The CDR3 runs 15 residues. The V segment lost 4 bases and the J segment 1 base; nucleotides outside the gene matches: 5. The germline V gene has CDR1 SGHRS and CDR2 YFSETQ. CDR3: CASSSGTVSGNTIYF. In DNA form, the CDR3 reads TGCGCCAGCAGCAGTGGGACAGTTTCTGGAAACACCATATATTTT.

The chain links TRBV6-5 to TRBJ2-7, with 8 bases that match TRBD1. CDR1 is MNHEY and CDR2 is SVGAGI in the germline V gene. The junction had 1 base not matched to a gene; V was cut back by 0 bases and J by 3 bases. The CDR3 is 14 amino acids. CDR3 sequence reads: CASSYSTGVYEQYF. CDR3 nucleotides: TGTGCCAGCAGTTACTCGACAGGGGTCTACGAGCAGTACTTC.

This CDR3 is CASSYSNGQGSQYF. The CDR3 DNA is TGTGCCAGCAGTTACTCGAATGGACAGGGTTCGCAGTATTTT. V usage is TRBV6-5 and J usage is TRBJ2-3, with 8 bases matching TRBD1. J was trimmed by 10 bases and V by 0 bases; bases with no gene match: 6. CDR3 length: 14 residues. Germline V gene data show CDR1 as MNHEY and CDR2 as SVGAGI.